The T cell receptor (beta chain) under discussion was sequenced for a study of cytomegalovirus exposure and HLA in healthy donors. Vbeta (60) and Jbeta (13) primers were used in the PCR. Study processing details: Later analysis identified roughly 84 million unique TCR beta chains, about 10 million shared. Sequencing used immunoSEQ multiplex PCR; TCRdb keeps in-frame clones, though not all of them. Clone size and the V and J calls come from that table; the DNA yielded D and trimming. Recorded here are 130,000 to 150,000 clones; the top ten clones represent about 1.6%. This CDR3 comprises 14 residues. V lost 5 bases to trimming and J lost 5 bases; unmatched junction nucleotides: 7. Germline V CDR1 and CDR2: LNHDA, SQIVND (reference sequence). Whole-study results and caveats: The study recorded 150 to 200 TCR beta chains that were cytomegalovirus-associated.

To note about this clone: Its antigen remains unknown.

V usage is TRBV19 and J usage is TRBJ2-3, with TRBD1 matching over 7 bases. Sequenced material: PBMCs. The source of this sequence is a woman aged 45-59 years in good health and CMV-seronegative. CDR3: CASSEDRAKDTQYF. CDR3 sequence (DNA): TGTGCCAGTAGTGAAGACAGGGCGAAAGATACGCAGTATTTT.